The rows below give T cell receptor beta chains drawn from one sample of a study of T-cell reconstitution after alpha-beta-depleted transplantation in children. Each CDR3 protein gets one entry after TCRdb re-called the PCR reads with MiXCR. The sample comprises 450,000 to 600,000 distinct CDR3 sequences, roughly 13% of which are singletons, and about 2.2% rests with the top ten. The sample consisted of PBMCs, mostly from graft donor cells, taken 360 days after TCRalphabeta/CD19-depleted stem cell transplant. These receptors were collected from a male patient aged 5 to 17 who had a stem cell transplant for acute myeloid leukemia, so the T cells may come from the graft donor. CDR3s include the opening cysteine and the closing phenylalanine or tryptophan. The order of the fields is clone size, D gene, V gene, J gene, CDR3 DNA, CDR3 protein. D genes are given only for firm matches. Size is stated for part of the rows, as once, few or many counts, or as a class when the clone is expanded.

>many|TRBD1|TRBV29-1|TRBJ2-3
TGCAGCGTTGACAACAGGGGGGGCACAGATACGCAGTATTTT
CSVDNRGGTDTQYF
>-|-|TRBV12-3/TRBV12-4|TRBJ2-1
TGTGCCAGCAGTTTAGGAGCGGGCTTCTCCTACAATGAGCAGTTCTTC
CASSLGAGFSYNEQFF
>-|TRBD2|TRBV7-6|TRBJ2-1
TGTGCCAGCAGCGCCCAAGGAGGCGGGGGTTTTTACAATGAGCAGTTCTTC
CASSAQGGGGFYNEQFF
>-|-|TRBV11-2|TRBJ2-1
TGTGCCAGCAGCTTTCAGGTGTTAGGCGATGAGCAGTTCTTC
CASSFQVLGDEQFF
>-|-|TRBV12-3/TRBV12-4|TRBJ2-3
TGTGCCAGCACGCGGCCCGCTATGGATACGCAGTATTTT
CASTRPAMDTQYF
>few|TRBD2|TRBV6-1|TRBJ2-3
TGTGCCAGCAGTATGGGACTAGCGGGCAAAGCCACAGATACGCAGTATTTT
CASSMGLAGKATDTQYF
>-|-|TRBV20-1|TRBJ1-2
TGCAGTGCTAGAGCTCCCTTAGCTAACTATGGCTACACCTTC
CSARAPLANYGYTF
>few|-|TRBV30|TRBJ1-1
TGTGCCTGGAGTCCACTCCCCACTGAAGCTTTCTTT
CAWSPLPTEAFF
>many|-|TRBV12-3/TRBV12-4|TRBJ2-7
TGTGCCAGCAGTTCTAGCCACGAGCAGTACTTC
CASSSSHEQYF
>few|-|TRBV6-1|TRBJ2-1
TGTGCCAGCAGCCGGCCTCGGCAGTCCTACAATGAGCAGTTCTTC
CASSRPRQSYNEQFF
>few|-|TRBV9|TRBJ2-5
TGTGCCAGCAGCCGGGACGCGACCAAAGAGACCCAGTACTTC
CASSRDATKETQYF
>-|TRBD2|TRBV7-8|TRBJ2-2
TGTGCCAGCAGCTCGCTACTAGCGGGAGTTCGGACCGGGGAGCTGTTTTTT
CASSSLLAGVRTGELFF
>-|TRBD1|TRBV4-3|TRBJ2-5
TGCGCCAGCAGCCAAGAACAGGGGAGAGAGACCCAGTACTTC
CASSQEQGRETQYF
>few|TRBD1|TRBV11-2|TRBJ2-1
TGTGCCAGCAGCTTAGAGGTGTGGACAGGTTCCCTGGATGAGCAGTTCTTC
CASSLEVWTGSLDEQFF
>-|TRBD2|TRBV30|TRBJ2-7
TGTGCCTTCCTACTAGCGGGAGTCTACGAGCAGTACTTC
CAFLLAGVYEQYF
>few|TRBD2|TRBV7-9|TRBJ2-7
TGTGCCAGCAGCTTATTCAGCGGGAGTTCCTACGAGCAGTACTTC
CASSLFSGSSYEQYF
>many|-|TRBV11-2|TRBJ2-1
TGTGCCAGCAGCTTAGTCCTGGGCGAAGGGGAGAGTCTCTTC
CASSLVLGEGESLF
>-|-|TRBV15|TRBJ1-2
TGTGCCACCAGCAGAGTTGTCTCCATGGATGGCTACACCTTC
CATSRVVSMDGYTF
>-|-|TRBV28|TRBJ2-6
TGTGCCAGCAGTTTGAAGCATTTAGTGGGGGCTGGGGCCAACGTCCTGACTTTC
CASSLKHLVGAGANVLTF
>-|-|TRBV28|TRBJ2-7
TGTGCCAGCACGATGGAGGTGCGGAACGAGCAGTACTTC
CASTMEVRNEQYF
>once|-|TRBV6-2/TRBV6-3|TRBJ1-4
TGTGCTAGCAGCCGGGGCCGTGATGAAAAACTGTTTTTT
CASSRGRDEKLFF
>few|TRBD2|TRBV7-2|TRBJ2-7
TGTGCCAGCAGCCCATGGGCTGGCGGGAGGCCCTCCTACGAGCAGTACTTC
CASSPWAGGRPSYEQYF
>-|TRBD2|TRBV11-2|TRBJ2-5
TGTGCCAGCAGCGTCCGAGCGGGAGGGGGTGAGACCCAGTACTTC
CASSVRAGGGETQYF
>-|-|TRBV6-2/TRBV6-3|TRBJ2-5
TGTGCCAGCATCACTCCCATCCCACGGGACACTCCCCAAGAGACCCAGTACTTC
CASITPIPRDTPQETQYF
>many|TRBD1|TRBV7-2|TRBJ2-3
TGTGCCAGCAGCTCCCAGACAGGGCCCACAGATACGCAGTATTTT
CASSSQTGPTDTQYF
>-|TRBD1|TRBV7-8|TRBJ2-1
TGTGCCAGCAGCTTAGTGCGGGACAGGGCCTCCCCCAATGAGCAGTTCTTC
CASSLVRDRASPNEQFF
>many|-|TRBV4-3|TRBJ2-7
TGCGCCAGCAGCCAAGACGGGGGCTTATATAGCTACGAGCAGTACTTC
CASSQDGGLYSYEQYF
>few|-|TRBV6-2/TRBV6-3|TRBJ2-7
TGTGCCAGCAGTTCCCGGGAGGACCAGGGGTTCCACGAGCAGTACTTC
CASSSREDQGFHEQYF
>few|TRBD1|TRBV7-6|TRBJ1-1
TGTGCCAGCAGCTTAATTGGGCGGCAGGGGGTTACTGAAGCTTTCTTT
CASSLIGRQGVTEAFF
>few|TRBD2|TRBV18|TRBJ2-7
TGTGCCAGCTCACCGGGACTAGCGGGAGCAGGGTACGAGCAGTACTTC
CASSPGLAGAGYEQYF
>few|-|TRBV29-1|TRBJ2-7
TGCAGCGTTTCCCAGACGGGAATCTACGAGCAGTACTTC
CSVSQTGIYEQYF
>-|-|TRBV11-2|TRBJ2-1
TGTGCCAGCAGCTTAGTCGGACTACTCGACAATGAGCAGTTCTTC
CASSLVGLLDNEQFF
>-|-|TRBV7-2|TRBJ2-2
TGTGCCAGCAGCTTAGGGCGAGCTTCCGGGGAGCTGTTTTTT
CASSLGRASGELFF
>many|-|TRBV5-4|TRBJ2-2
TGTGCCAGCAGCTTACCTCCGGGACTTTACACCGGGGAGCTGTTTTTT
CASSLPPGLYTGELFF
>many|-|TRBV14|TRBJ2-1
TGTGCCAGCAGCCCCGGGAAGGAACCTGAGCAGTTCTTC
CASSPGKEPEQFF
>-|-|TRBV18|TRBJ2-3
TGTGCCAGCTCACCACTCACTAGATGGGCGAATCGCACAGATACGCAGTATTTT
CASSPLTRWANRTDTQYF
>few|-|TRBV6-2/TRBV6-3|TRBJ2-3
TGTGCCAGCAGTTACTCCAACGGGGAGAGAGATACGCAGTATTTT
CASSYSNGERDTQYF
>-|-|TRBV20-1|TRBJ2-7
TGCAGTGCCGTAGCGGGGACAGGCTCCTACGAGCAGTACTTC
CSAVAGTGSYEQYF
>many|-|TRBV12-3/TRBV12-4|TRBJ1-1
TGTGCCAGCAGTTTCCAAGTGGGACTGAACACTGAAGCTTTCTTT
CASSFQVGLNTEAFF
>-|-|TRBV7-9|TRBJ2-7
TGTGCCAGCAGCTTAGCGTCCGACATCCCATCCTCCTACGAGCAGTACTTC
CASSLASDIPSSYEQYF
>-|TRBD2|TRBV12-3/TRBV12-4|TRBJ2-1
TGTGCCAGCAGTTCAGGGCTAGCGGAGAATGAGCAGTTCTTC
CASSSGLAENEQFF
>few|TRBD2|TRBV11-3|TRBJ2-1
TGTGCCAGCAGCCCTTCCGCCGGGACTAGCGGTTACAATGAGCAGTTCTTC
CASSPSAGTSGYNEQFF
>-|TRBD2|TRBV13|TRBJ2-3
TGTGCCCGACTAGCGGGAGGCGGACTAAGATCAACAGATACGCAGTATTTT
CARLAGGGLRSTDTQYF
>-|TRBD2|TRBV4-3|TRBJ2-7
TGCGCCAGCAGCCAAGGAGGCGCGGGAGGGATCTACGAGCAGTACTTC
CASSQGGAGGIYEQYF
>-|TRBD2|TRBV7-3|TRBJ2-1
TGTGCCAGCAGCTTAACGGGGACTAGCCGCAATGAGCAGTTCTTC
CASSLTGTSRNEQFF
>few|TRBD2|TRBV24-1|TRBJ2-5
TGTGCCACCAGTGATCAAACGACTAGCGGATACCAAGAGACCCAGTACTTC
CATSDQTTSGYQETQYF
>-|-|TRBV29-1|TRBJ2-1
TGCAGCGTTGAGGGGGTTAGGTTTGAGCAGTTCTTC
CSVEGVRFEQFF
>few|-|TRBV3-1|TRBJ2-7
TGTGCCAGCAGCCAAGGGGCGGGGAGGGGGGCGTCCTACGAGCAGTACTTC
CASSQGAGRGASYEQYF
>few|TRBD1|TRBV20-1|TRBJ2-7
TGCAGTGCTATACAGGGGGCCTACTCCTACGAGCAGTACTTC
CSAIQGAYSYEQYF
>few|-|TRBV12-3/TRBV12-4|TRBJ2-1
TGTGCCAGCAGTTTTGGTAGCGTTAATGAGCAGTTCTTC
CASSFGSVNEQFF